Sequencing of this T cell receptor (beta chain) was carried out in a study of shared clonotypes between healthy human individuals. Notes on the study in general: The study found lower generation probabilities in non-shared clonotypes than in those shared by all four donors. The study found roughly 5% of naive CD4 clonotypes shared across several donors. Naive subsets generally exceeded memory subsets in estimated richness.

Details on this clone: Antigen: not known. The sample holds other DNA sequences that translate to the same CDR3.

Subsets obtained from CD4+ cells comprised CD45RA+ naive and CD45RA-negative memory cells. Sequencing used immunoSEQ multiplex PCR; TCRdb keeps in-frame clones, though not all of them. Of about 2.5 million clones detected, around 92% appear once; the ten largest clones hold around 0.35%. Unmatched junction bases numbered 5, after V lost 6 bases and J lost 5 bases. CDR3 length: 14 residues. Germline values: CDR1 KGHSH, CDR2 LQKENI. The sequence was collected from a man aged 18 to 30 in good health. Some clones in this sample may be carry-over from other donors' samples. The rearrangement uses TRBV18 and TRBJ1-5; 9 nucleotides align to TRBD1. The sequenced sample was naive CD4+ T cells from PBMCs. The subset: CD45RA+ positively selected. CDR3 sequence reads: CASSPDRGYQPQHF. DNA for the CDR3: TGTGCCAGCTCCCCCGACAGGGGGTATCAGCCCCAGCATTTT. Full variable domain (outside the CDR3, taken from reference TRBV18 and TRBJ1-5): NAGVMQNPRHLVRRRGQEARLRCSPMKGHSHVYWYRQLPEEGLKFMVYLQKENIIDESGMPKERFSAEFPKEGPSILRIQQVVRGDSAAYFCASSPDRGYQPQHFGDGTRLSIL.